Below, one T cell receptor (beta chain) is given with its context. cDNA synthesis used the whole RNA isolate, giving expressed TCRB sequences. Here immunoSEQ multiplex PCR was the method, and the copy in TCRdb shows in-frame clones only, minus some. The table records about 230,000 clones, roughly 9.6% of them present only once. CDR1 is SGHRS and CDR2 is YFSETQ in the germline V gene. This CDR3 is 15 amino acids long. V dropped 3 bases and J dropped 1; count of bases not matched to a gene: 3. The data are from a study of beta chain features in type 1 diabetes. The receptor comes from a woman between 18 and 30 years old in good health. The rearrangement joins TRBV5-1 to TRBJ2-2; TRBD1 matches 7 bases. Material for sequencing was naive CD4+ T cells from blood. CDR3 coding DNA: TGCGCCAGCAGCTCCCAGGGGGTGAACACCGGGGAGCTGTTTTTT. Protein product: CASSSQGVNTGELFF.